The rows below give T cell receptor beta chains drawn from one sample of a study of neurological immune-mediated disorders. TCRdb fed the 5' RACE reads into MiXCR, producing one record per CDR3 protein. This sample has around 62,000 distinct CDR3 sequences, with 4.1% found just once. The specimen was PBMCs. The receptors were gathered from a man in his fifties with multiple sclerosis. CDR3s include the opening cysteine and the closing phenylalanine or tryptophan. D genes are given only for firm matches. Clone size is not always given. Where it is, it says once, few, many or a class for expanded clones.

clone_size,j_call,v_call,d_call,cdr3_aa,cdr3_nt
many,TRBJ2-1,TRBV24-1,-,CATSDPGSYNEQFF,TGTGCCACCAGTGACCCCGGCTCCTACAATGAGCAGTTCTTC
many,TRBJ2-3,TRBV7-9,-,CASSLAVHTQYF,TGTGCCAGCAGCTTAGCGGTCCATACGCAGTATTTT
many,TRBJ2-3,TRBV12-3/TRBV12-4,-,CASLQGGADTQYF,TGTGCCAGCCTCCAGGGTGGGGCAGATACGCAGTATTTT
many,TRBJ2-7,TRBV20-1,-,CSASEGGSYEQYF,TGCAGTGCTAGTGAGGGGGGCTCCTACGAGCAGTACTTC
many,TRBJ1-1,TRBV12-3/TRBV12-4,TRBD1,CASSLTGVTEAFF,TGTGCCAGCAGTTTGACAGGGGTCACTGAAGCTTTCTTT
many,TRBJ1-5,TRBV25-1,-,CASSGGGGDHQPQHF,TGTGCCAGCAGTGGGGGGGGCGGAGATCATCAGCCCCAGCATTTT
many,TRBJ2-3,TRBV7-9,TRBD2,CASSASGTSTDTQYF,TGTGCCAGCAGCGCTAGCGGAACTAGCACAGATACGCAGTATTTT
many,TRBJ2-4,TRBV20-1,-,CSARDPTAVNIQYF,TGCAGTGCTAGAGATCCGACAGCCGTAAACATTCAGTACTTC
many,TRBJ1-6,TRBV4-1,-,CASSQEFRENSPLHF,TGCGCCAGCAGCCAAGAGTTCAGGGAGAACTCACCCCTCCACTTT
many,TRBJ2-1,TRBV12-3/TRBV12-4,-,CASSPPLGAGFNEQFF,TGTGCCAGCAGTCCGCCTCTGGGGGCGGGTTTCAATGAGCAGTTCTTC
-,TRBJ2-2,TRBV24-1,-,CATSGLNTGELFF,TGTGCCACCAGTGGGCTAAACACCGGGGAGCTGTTTTTT
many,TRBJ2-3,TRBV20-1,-,CSAFPSSGTSTDTQYF,TGCAGTGCTTTTCCCTCAAGCGGAACTAGCACAGATACGCAGTATTTT
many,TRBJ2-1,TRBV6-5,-,CASSFSGAVYNEQFF,TGTGCCAGCAGTTTTTCAGGGGCTGTCTACAATGAGCAGTTCTTC
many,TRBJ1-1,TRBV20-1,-,CSASLGARVAEAFF,TGCAGTGCTAGCCTGGGGGCGAGAGTGGCTGAAGCTTTCTTT
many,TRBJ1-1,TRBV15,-,CATSLTRGANTEAFF,TGTGCCACCAGCCTGACTCGGGGGGCGAACACTGAAGCTTTCTTT
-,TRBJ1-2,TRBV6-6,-,CASREKGSYGYTF,TGTGCCAGCAGAGAAAAGGGGAGCTATGGCTACACCTTC
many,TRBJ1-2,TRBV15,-,CATSRGTEYGYTF,TGTGCCACCAGCAGAGGGACAGAATATGGCTACACCTTC
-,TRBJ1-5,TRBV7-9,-,CASSLAVFEPQHF,TGTGCCAGCAGCTTAGCAGTTTTCGAGCCCCAGCATTTT
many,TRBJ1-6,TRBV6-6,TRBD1,CASRQGSNSPLHF,TGTGCCAGCCGACAGGGTTCTAATTCACCCCTCCACTTT
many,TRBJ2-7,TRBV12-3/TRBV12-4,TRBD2,CASSLGLAQHEQYF,TGTGCCAGCAGTTTGGGACTAGCTCAGCACGAGCAGTACTTC
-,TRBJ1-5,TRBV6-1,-,CASSATGLGQPQHF,TGTGCCAGCAGTGCTACAGGGCTAGGGCAGCCCCAGCATTTT
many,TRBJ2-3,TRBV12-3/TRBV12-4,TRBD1,CASSSQGADTQYF,TGTGCCAGCAGTTCACAGGGGGCAGATACGCAGTATTTT
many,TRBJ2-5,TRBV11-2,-,CASRRNPGKETQYF,TGTGCCAGCAGACGGAACCCAGGGAAGGAGACCCAGTACTTC
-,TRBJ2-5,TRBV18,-,CASSTLETQYF,TGTGCCAGCTCAACACTAGAGACCCAGTACTTC